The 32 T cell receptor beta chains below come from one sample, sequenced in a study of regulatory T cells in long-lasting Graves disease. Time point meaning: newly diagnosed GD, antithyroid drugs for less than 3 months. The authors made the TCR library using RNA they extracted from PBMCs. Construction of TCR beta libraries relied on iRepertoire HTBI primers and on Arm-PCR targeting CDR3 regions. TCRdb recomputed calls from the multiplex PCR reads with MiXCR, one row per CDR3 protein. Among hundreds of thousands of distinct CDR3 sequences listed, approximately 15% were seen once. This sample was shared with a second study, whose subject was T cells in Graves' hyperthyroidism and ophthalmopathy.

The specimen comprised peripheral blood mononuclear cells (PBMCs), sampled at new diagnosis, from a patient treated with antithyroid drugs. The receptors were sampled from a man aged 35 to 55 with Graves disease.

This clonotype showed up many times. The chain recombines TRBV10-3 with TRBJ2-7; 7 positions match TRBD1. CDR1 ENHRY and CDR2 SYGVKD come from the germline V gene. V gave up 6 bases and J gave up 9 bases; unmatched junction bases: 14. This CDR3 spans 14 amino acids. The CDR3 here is CAIRDQQGLKGQYF. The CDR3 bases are TGTGCCATCAGAGACCAACAGGGGTTGAAGGGGCAGTACTTC.

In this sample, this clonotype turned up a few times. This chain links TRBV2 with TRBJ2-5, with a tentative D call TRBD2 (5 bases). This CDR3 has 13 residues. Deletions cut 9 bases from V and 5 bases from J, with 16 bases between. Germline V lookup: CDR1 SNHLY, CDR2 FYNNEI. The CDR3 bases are TGTGCCAGTCGACGACGGGGTCCGGAGACCCAGTACTTC. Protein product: CASRRRGPETQYF.

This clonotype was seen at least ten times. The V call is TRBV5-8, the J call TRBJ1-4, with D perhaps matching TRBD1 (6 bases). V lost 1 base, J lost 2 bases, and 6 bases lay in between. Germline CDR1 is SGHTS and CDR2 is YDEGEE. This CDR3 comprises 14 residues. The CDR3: CASSLTGTNEKLFF. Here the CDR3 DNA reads TGTGCCAGCAGCTTGACAGGGACTAATGAAAAACTGTTTTTT.

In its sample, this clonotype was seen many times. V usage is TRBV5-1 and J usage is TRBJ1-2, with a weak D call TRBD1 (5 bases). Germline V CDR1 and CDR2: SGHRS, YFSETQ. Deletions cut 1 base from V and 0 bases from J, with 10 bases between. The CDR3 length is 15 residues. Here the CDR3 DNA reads TGCGCCAGCAGCTTGTATGGGGGATCTAACTATGGCTACACCTTC. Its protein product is CASSLYGGSNYGYTF.

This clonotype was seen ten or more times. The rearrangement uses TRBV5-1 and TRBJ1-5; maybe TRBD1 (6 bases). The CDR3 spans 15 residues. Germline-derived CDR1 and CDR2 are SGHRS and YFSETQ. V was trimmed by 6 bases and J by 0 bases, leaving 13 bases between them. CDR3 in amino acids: CASKEGDASNQPQHF. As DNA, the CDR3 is TGCGCCAGCAAGGAGGGGGATGCTAGCAATCAGCCCCAGCATTTT.

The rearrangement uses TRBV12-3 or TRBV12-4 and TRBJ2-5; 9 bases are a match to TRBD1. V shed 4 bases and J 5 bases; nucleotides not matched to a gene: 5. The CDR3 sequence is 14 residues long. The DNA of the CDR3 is TGTGCCAGCAGTTGGGACAGGGCGCTGGAGACCCAGTACTTC. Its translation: CASSWDRALETQYF.

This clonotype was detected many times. This CDR3 reads CASSITELSGYTF. The CDR3 nucleotides are TGTGCCAGCAGTATAACAGAACTCTCTGGCTACACCTTC. The chain links TRBV28 to TRBJ1-2; no clear D. The CDR3 is 13 residues long. CDR1 and CDR2 (germline): MDHEN, SYDVKM. Trimming left V 5 bases short and J 7 bases short, with 14 bases between.

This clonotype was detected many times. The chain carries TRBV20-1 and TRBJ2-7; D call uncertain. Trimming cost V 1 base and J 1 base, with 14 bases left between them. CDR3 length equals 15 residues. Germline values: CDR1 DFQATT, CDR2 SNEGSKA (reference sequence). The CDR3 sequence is CSARGYDMGSYEQYF. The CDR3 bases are TGCAGTGCTAGAGGGTACGACATGGGATCCTACGAGCAGTACTTC.

The CDR3 region has the DNA TGTGCCAGCAGGGCGCCAGGGGAGGGGTACACTGAAGCTTTCTTT. Protein sequence: CASRAPGEGYTEAFF. This chain connects TRBV28 to TRBJ1-1; weak D call: TRBD1 (6 bases). V lost 6 bases and J 3 bases, leaving 17 bases between the germline ends. The CDR3 runs 15 residues. CDR1 is MDHEN, CDR2 SYDVKM, per germline.

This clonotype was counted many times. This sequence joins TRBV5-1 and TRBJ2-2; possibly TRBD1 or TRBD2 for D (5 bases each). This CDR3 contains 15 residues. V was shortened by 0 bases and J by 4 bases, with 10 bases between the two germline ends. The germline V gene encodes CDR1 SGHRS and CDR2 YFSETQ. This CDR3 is CASSLDVGGTGELFF. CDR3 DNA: TGCGCCAGCAGCTTGGATGTTGGGGGCACCGGGGAGCTGTTTTTT. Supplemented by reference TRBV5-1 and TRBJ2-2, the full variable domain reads KAGVTQTPRYLIKTRGQQVTLSCSPISGHRSVSWYQQTPGQGLQFLFEYFSETQRNKGNFPGRFSGRQFSNSRSEMNVSTLELGDSALYLCASSLDVGGTGELFFGEGSRLTVL.

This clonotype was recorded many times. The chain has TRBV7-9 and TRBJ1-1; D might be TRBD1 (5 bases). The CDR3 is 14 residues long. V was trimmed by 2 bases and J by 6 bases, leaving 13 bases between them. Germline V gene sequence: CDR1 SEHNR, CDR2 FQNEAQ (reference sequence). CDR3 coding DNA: TGTGCCAGCAGCTTAAGGGGAGGGACCGCTGAAGCTTTCTTT. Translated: CASSLRGGTAEAFF.

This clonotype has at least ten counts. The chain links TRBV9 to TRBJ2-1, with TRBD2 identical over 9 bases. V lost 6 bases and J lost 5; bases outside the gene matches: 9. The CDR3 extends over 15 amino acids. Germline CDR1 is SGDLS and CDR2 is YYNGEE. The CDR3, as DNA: TGTGCCAGCAACGTCGGGCGGGGGGGCGACAATGAGCAGTTCTTC. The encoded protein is CASNVGRGGDNEQFF.

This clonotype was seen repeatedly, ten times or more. The CDR3 is CASSLVAGVMNTQYF. The CDR3 DNA is TGTGCCAGCAGCTTAGTAGCGGGGGTGATGAATACGCAGTATTTT. This chain links TRBV11-2 with TRBJ2-3; 9 positions match TRBD2. The junction had 6 bases not matched to a gene; V was cut back by 1 base and J by 7 bases. The CDR3 covers 15 residues. CDR1 and CDR2 (germline): SGHAT, FQNNGV.

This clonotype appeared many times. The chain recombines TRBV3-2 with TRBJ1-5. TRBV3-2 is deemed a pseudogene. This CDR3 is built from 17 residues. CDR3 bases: TGTGCCAGCAGGCACCGTGGAGGGAGGAGACCCTCTCAGCCCCAGCATTTT. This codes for CASRHRGGRRPSQPQHF.

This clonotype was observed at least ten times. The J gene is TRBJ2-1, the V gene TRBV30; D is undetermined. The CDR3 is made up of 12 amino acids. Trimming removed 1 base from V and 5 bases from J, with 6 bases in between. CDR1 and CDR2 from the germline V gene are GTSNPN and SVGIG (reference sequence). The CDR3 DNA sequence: TGTGCCTGGAGTGGACTGAACAATGAGCAGTTCTTC. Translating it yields CAWSGLNNEQFF. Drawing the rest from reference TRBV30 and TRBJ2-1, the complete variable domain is SQTIHQWPATLVQPVGSPLSLECTVEGTSNPNLYWYRQAAGRGLQLLFYSVGIGQISSEVPQNLSASRPQDRQFILSSKKLLLSDSGFYLCAWSGLNNEQFFGPGTRLTVL.

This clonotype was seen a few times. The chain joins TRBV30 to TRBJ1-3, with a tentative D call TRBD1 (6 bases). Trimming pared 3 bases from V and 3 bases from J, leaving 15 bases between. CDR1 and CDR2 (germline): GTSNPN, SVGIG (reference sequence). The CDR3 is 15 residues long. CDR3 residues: CAWRGLGQIGNTIYF. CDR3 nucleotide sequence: TGTGCCTGGAGGGGCTTGGGACAAATTGGAAACACCATATATTTT.

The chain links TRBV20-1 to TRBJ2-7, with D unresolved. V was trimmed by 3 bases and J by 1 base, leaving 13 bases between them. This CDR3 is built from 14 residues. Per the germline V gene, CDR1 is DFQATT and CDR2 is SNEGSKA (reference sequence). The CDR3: CSARGSGYSYEQYF. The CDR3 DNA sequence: TGCAGTGCTAGGGGGTCAGGTTATTCCTACGAGCAGTACTTC.

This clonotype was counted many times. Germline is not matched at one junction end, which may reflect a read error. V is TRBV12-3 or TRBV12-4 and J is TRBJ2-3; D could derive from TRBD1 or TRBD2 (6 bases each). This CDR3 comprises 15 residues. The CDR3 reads CASSLGGFGTDTQYF. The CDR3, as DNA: TGTGCCAGCAGCTTAGGGGGGTTCGGCACAGATACGCAGTATTTT.

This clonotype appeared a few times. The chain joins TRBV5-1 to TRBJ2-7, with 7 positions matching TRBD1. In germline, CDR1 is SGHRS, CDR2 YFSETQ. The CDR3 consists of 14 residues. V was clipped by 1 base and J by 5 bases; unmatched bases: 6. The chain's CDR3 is CASSLYRGYNEQYF. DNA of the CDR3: TGCGCCAGCAGCTTGTACAGGGGATACAACGAGCAGTACTTC.

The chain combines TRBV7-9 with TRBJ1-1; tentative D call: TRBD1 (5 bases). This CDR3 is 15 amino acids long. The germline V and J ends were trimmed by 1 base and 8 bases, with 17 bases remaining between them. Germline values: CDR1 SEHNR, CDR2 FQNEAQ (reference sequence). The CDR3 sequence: CASSLDRGRGSEAFF. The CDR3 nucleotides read TGTGCCAGCAGCTTAGACCGGGGCCGGGGCTCCGAAGCTTTCTTT.

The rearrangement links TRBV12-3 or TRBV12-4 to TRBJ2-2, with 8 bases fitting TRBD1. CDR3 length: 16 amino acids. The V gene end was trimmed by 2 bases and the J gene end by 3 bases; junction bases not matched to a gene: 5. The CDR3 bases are TGTGCCAGCAGTTTACGGCAGGGGGCCTACACCGGGGAGCTGTTTTTT. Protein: CASSLRQGAYTGELFF.

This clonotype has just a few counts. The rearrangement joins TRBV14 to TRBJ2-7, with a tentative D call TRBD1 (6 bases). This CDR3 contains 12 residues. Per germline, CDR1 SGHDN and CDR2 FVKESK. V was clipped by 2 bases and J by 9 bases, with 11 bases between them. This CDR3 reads CASSQSRTVQYF. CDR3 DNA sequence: TGTGCCAGCAGCCAAAGCAGGACAGTGCAGTACTTC.

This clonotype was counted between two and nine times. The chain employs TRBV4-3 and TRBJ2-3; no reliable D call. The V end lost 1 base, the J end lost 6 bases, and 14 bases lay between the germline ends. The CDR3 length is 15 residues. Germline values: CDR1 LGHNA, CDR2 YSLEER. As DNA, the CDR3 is TGCGCCAGCAGCCAAGGGATGGGCAACGGGGATACGCAGTATTTT. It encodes CASSQGMGNGDTQYF.

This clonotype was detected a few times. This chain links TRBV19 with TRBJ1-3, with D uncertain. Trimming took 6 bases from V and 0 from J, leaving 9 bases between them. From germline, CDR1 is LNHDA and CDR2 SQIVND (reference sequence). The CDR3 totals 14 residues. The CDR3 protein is CASRLMISGNTIYF. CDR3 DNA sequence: TGTGCCAGTAGGTTGATGATCTCTGGAAACACCATATATTTT.

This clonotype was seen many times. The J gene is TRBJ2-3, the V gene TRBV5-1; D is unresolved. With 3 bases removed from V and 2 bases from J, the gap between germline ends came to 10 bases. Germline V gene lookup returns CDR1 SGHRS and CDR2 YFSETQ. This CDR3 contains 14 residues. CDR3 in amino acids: CASSSRPTTDTQYF. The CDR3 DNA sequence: TGCGCCAGCAGCTCCCGCCCTACCACAGATACGCAGTATTTT. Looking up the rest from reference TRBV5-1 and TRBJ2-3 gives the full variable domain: KAGVTQTPRYLIKTRGQQVTLSCSPISGHRSVSWYQQTPGQGLQFLFEYFSETQRNKGNFPGRFSGRQFSNSRSEMNVSTLELGDSALYLCASSSRPTTDTQYFGPGTRLTVL.

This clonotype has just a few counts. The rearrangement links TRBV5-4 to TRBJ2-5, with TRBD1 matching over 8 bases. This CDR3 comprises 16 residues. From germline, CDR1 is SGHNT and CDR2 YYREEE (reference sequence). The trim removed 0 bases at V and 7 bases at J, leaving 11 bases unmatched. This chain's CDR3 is CASSLGSLDRDPTQYF. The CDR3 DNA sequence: TGTGCCAGCAGCTTGGGTAGTCTGGACAGGGATCCGACCCAGTACTTC. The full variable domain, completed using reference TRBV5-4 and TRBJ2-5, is ETGVTQSPTHLIKTRGQQVTLRCSSQSGHNTVSWYQQALGQGPQFIFQYYREEENGRGNFPPRFSGLQFPNYSSELNVNALELDDSALYLCASSLGSLDRDPTQYFGPGTRLLVL.

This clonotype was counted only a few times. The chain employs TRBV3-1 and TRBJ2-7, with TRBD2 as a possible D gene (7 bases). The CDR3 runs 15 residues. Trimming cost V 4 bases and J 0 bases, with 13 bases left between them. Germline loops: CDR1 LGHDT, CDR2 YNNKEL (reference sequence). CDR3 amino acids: CASSLRGGLSYEQYF. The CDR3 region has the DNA TGTGCCAGCAGCCTTAGGGGGGGCCTCTCCTACGAGCAGTACTTC.

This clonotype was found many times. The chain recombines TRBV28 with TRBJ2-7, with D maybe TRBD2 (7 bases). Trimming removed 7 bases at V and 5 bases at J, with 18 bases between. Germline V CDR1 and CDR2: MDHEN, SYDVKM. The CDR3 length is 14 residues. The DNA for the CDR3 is TGTGCCAGCATCCGCTGGGGGGGCCAGAACGAGCAGTACTTC. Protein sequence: CASIRWGGQNEQYF.

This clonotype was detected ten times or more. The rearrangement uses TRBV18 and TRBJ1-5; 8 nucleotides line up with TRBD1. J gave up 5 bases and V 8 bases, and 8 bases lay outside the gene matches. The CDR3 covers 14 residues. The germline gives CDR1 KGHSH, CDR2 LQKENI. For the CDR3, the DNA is TGTGCCAGCAGCCCAGGACAGGGAGATCAGCCCCAGCATTTT. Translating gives CASSPGQGDQPQHF.

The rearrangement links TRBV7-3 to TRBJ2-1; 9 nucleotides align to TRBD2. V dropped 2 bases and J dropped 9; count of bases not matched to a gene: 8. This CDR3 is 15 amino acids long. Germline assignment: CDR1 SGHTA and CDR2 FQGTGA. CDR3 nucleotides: TGTGCCAGCAGCTTAGCGGGGGGGCGTCCCACTGAGCAGTTCTTC. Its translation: CASSLAGGRPTEQFF. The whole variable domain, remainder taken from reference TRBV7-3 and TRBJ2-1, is GAGVSQTPSNKVTEKGKYVELRCDPISGHTALYWYRQSLGQGPEFLIYFQGTGAADDSGLPNDRFFAVRPEGSVSTLKIQRTERGDSAVYLCASSLAGGRPTEQFFGPGTRLTVL.

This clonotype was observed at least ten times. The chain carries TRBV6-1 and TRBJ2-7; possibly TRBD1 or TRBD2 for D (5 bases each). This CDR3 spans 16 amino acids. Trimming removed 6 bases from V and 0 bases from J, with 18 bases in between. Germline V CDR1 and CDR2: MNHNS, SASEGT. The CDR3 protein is CASRTGPSRSSYEQYF. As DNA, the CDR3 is TGTGCCAGCAGAACGGGGCCAAGTCGAAGCTCCTACGAGCAGTACTTC.

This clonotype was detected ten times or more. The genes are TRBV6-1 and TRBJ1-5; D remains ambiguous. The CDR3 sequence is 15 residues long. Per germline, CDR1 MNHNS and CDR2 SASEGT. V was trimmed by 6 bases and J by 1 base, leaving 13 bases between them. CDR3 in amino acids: CASRENIFSNQPQHF. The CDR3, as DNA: TGTGCCAGCAGGGAAAACATTTTCAGCAATCAGCCCCAGCATTTT.